The 25 T cell receptor beta chains in this list originate from one sample, sequenced in a study of graft-versus-host responses after intestinal transplantation. Lamina propria and intraepithelial lymphocytes were released by processing graft tissue. Libraries were prepared by immunoSEQ multiplex PCR; TCRdb keeps only in-frame clonotypes and omits some of them. The repertoire holds tens of thousands of clones, with around 90% as singletons. Material: ileum tissue, obtained roughly 390 days after transplant. All receptors derive from a human patient who received an intestinal transplant, so some T cells may come from the graft donor.

V usage is TRBV2 and J usage is TRBJ2-3, with D unresolved. The V end was cut by 7 bases, the J end by 1 base, with 12 bases between. Germline V lookup: CDR1 SNHLY, CDR2 FYNNEI. The CDR3 contains 14 residues. Here the CDR3 reads CASTTGAGTDTQYF. The CDR3 DNA is TGTGCCAGCACGACTGGCGCCGGCACAGATACGCAGTATTTT. The full variable domain, completed using reference TRBV2 and TRBJ2-3, is EPEVTQTPSHQVTQMGQEVILRCVPISNHLYFYWYRQILGQKVEFLVSFYNNEISEKSEIFDDQFSVERPDGSNFTLKIRSTKLEDSAMYFCASTTGAGTDTQYFGPGTRLTVL.

Notes on this clone: The junction does not match germline at one end; this may be a read error. The sample carries other DNA sequences with the same CDR3. This chain joins TRBV9 and TRBJ2-5; 12 bases line up with TRBD2. This CDR3 spans 17 amino acids. The V gene's germline CDR1 is SGDLS and CDR2 YYNGEE. The CDR3 loop is CASSVGASGGAGETQYF. The CDR3 coding sequence is TGCGCCAGCAGCGTAGGGGCTAGCGGGGGGGCAGGAGAGACCCAGTACTTC.

This rearrangement joins TRBV7-9 to TRBJ2-1, with D perhaps matching TRBD1 (5 bases). There are 13 residues in the CDR3. V was shortened by 2 bases and J by 6 bases, with 8 bases between the two germline ends. Germline V gene sequence: CDR1 SEHNR, CDR2 FQNEAQ (reference sequence). Here the CDR3 reads CASSLPGFNEQFF. CDR3 bases: TGTGCCAGCAGCTTACCAGGGTTCAATGAGCAGTTCTTC.

The V and J genes are TRBV25-1 and TRBJ2-2; D possibly corresponds to TRBD1 (6 bases). The CDR3 loop spans 12 amino acids. Trimming shortened V by 7 bases and J by 5 bases, and 8 bases separated the two germline ends. Germline assignment: CDR1 MGHDK and CDR2 SYGVNS. The CDR3 DNA is TGTGCCAGCACGAGGGGGACCGGGGAGCTGTTTTTT. Amino acids: CASTRGTGELFF. The entire variable domain, with the rest obtained from reference TRBV25-1 and TRBJ2-2, is as follows: EADIYQTPRYLVIGTGKKITLECSQTMGHDKMYWYQQDPGMELHLIHYSYGVNSTEKGDLSSESTVSRIRTEHFPLTLESARPSHTSQYLCASTRGTGELFFGEGSRLTVL.

V and J are TRBV4-1 and TRBJ2-3; D remains unclear. The CDR3 is made up of 13 amino acids. The germline gives CDR1 MGHRA, CDR2 YSYEKL. The ends were cut back, 0 bases at V and 5 bases at J, with 6 bases in the middle. The CDR3 nucleotides are TGCGCCAGCAGCCAAGATCGACGAGATACGCAGTATTTT. Protein sequence: CASSQDRRDTQYF.

The chain employs TRBV5-1 and TRBJ2-3; 10 bases align to TRBD1. Looked up from germline, CDR1 is SGHRS and CDR2 is YFSETQ. V dropped 1 base and J dropped 0; count of bases not matched to a gene: 5. The CDR3 totals 17 residues. The CDR3 region has the DNA TGCGCCAGCAGCTTGTATGGGACAGGGGCCAGCACAGATACGCAGTATTTT. Encoded protein: CASSLYGTGASTDTQYF.

The rearrangement links TRBV11-1 to TRBJ2-7, with D perhaps assigned TRBD1 or TRBD2 (5 bases each). V was pared by 5 bases and J by 7 bases, with 18 bases between. The CDR3 sequence is 14 residues long. Per the germline V gene, CDR1 is SGHAT and CDR2 is FQDESV (reference sequence). Here the CDR3 reads CASSLGTASWEQYF. CDR3 coding DNA: TGTGCCAGCAGCCTCGGGACCGCTTCTTGGGAGCAGTACTTC.

The chain joins TRBV6-1 to TRBJ2-1; 11 bases are shared with TRBD2. The ends lost 8 bases at V and 10 bases at J; junction bases unmatched: 10. This CDR3 region has 14 residues. The germline CDR1 and CDR2 sequences are MNHNS and SASEGT. CDR3 region: CASYFSGGEWEQFF. The CDR3 bases are TGTGCCAGCTATTTTAGCGGGGGGGAATGGGAGCAGTTCTTC.

This sequence joins TRBV7-9 and TRBJ2-3; possible D gene TRBD2, 5 bases. CDR1 and CDR2 (germline): SEHNR, FQNEAQ (reference sequence). Trimming removed 1 base at V and 0 bases at J, with 17 bases between. The CDR3 runs to 18 residues. CDR3 in DNA: TGTGCCAGCAGCTTAGGCCGGGGTAGACTTATTAGCACAGATACGCAGTATTTT. Its protein product is CASSLGRGRLISTDTQYF.

J is TRBJ2-3 and V is TRBV6-1; 9 bases are a match to TRBD2. The V gene's germline CDR1 is MNHNS and CDR2 SASEGT. The V and J ends lost 1 base and 0 bases, in that order; junction bases with no gene match: 5. This CDR3 contains 17 residues. In DNA, the CDR3 is TGTGCCAGCAGTGAAGTGGGCGGGGGGGCTAGCACAGATACGCAGTATTTT. It codes for CASSEVGGGASTDTQYF.

V usage is TRBV2 and J usage is TRBJ2-3, with 9 bases identical to TRBD1. The germline CDR1 and CDR2 sequences are SNHLY and FYNNEI. The V gene end was trimmed by 8 bases and the J gene end by 3 bases; junction bases not matched to a gene: 3. CDR3 size: 13 residues. In DNA form, the CDR3 reads TGTGCCAGCCGGACAGGGGTAACAGATACGCAGTATTTT. Protein sequence: CASRTGVTDTQYF.

The chain employs TRBV2 and TRBJ1-3; D ambiguous. Trimming pared 3 bases from V and 3 bases from J, leaving 15 bases between. CDR1 is SNHLY, CDR2 FYNNEI, per germline. The CDR3 consists of 16 residues. Here the CDR3 DNA reads TGTGCCAGCAGTGAGGGTGTTGCAGGTATTGGAAACACCATATATTTT. Amino acid sequence: CASSEGVAGIGNTIYF. Drawing the rest from reference TRBV2 and TRBJ1-3, the complete variable domain is EPEVTQTPSHQVTQMGQEVILRCVPISNHLYFYWYRQILGQKVEFLVSFYNNEISEKSEIFDDQFSVERPDGSNFTLKIRSTKLEDSAMYFCASSEGVAGIGNTIYFGEGSWLTVV.

The V and J genes are TRBV7-9 and TRBJ1-2; D ambiguous. The germline V gene encodes CDR1 SEHNR and CDR2 FQNEAQ (reference sequence). This CDR3 is built from 16 residues. V was cut by 2 bases and J by 0 bases, with 13 bases left in between. In nucleotides, the CDR3 is TGTGCCAGCAGCTTACCCCTCCAAGGACCTAACTATGGCTACACCTTC. It codes for CASSLPLQGPNYGYTF.

The V gene is TRBV6-6, the J gene TRBJ2-3; D ambiguous. Per the germline V gene, CDR1 is MNHNY and CDR2 is SVGAGI (reference sequence). V gave up 0 bases and J gave up 5 bases, with 6 bases separating them. The CDR3 spans 13 residues. CDR3 in DNA: TGTGCCAGCAGTTACTCGGGCATAGATACGCAGTATTTT. It codes for CASSYSGIDTQYF.

V and J are TRBV25-1 and TRBJ2-5; D unresolved. V shed 8 bases and J shed 4 bases, with 2 bases lying between them. In germline, CDR1 is MGHDK, CDR2 SYGVNS. This CDR3 has 9 residues. For the CDR3, the DNA is TGTGCCAGCGGAGAGACCCAGTACTTC. It translates to CASGETQYF. Variable domain in full (rest from reference TRBV25-1 and TRBJ2-5): EADIYQTPRYLVIGTGKKITLECSQTMGHDKMYWYQQDPGMELHLIHYSYGVNSTEKGDLSSESTVSRIRTEHFPLTLESARPSHTSQYLCASGETQYFGPGTRLLVL.

The rearrangement uses TRBV9 and TRBJ2-2; TRBD2 agrees at 13 bases. CDR3 length equals 16 residues. The germline V gene has CDR1 SGDLS and CDR2 YYNGEE. V lost 4 bases and J lost 4; bases outside the gene matches: 4. The DNA of the CDR3 is TGTGCCAGCAGCTCCTGGACTAGCGGGAGCACCGGGGAGCTGTTTTTT. Protein product: CASSSWTSGSTGELFF.

J is TRBJ1-3 and V is TRBV5-6, with no clear D. Looked up from germline, CDR1 is SGHDT and CDR2 is YYEEEE. Trimming took off 0 bases at V and 0 bases at J, with 7 bases between the two ends. The CDR3 spans 15 residues. CDR3 nucleotides: TGTGCCAGCAGCTTGGTAGGGAGCTCTGGAAACACCATATATTTT. It codes for CASSLVGSSGNTIYF.

The chain couples TRBV7-9 to TRBJ2-7; D not certain. With 1 base removed from V and 6 bases from J, the gap between germline ends came to 10 bases. Germline V lookup: CDR1 SEHNR, CDR2 FQNEAQ (reference sequence). The CDR3 loop spans 13 amino acids. CDR3 sequence: CASSLGQLGEQYF. CDR3 sequence (DNA): TGTGCCAGCAGCTTAGGCCAGCTGGGCGAGCAGTACTTC.

The chain combines TRBV7-2 with TRBJ1-1, with no clear D. Germline V lookup: CDR1 SGHTA, CDR2 FQGNSA. Deletions cut 5 bases from V and 3 bases from J, with 7 bases between. CDR3 length: 12 residues. CDR3 sequence: CASSQIYTEAFF. For the CDR3, the DNA is TGTGCCAGCAGCCAGATTTACACTGAAGCTTTCTTT.

This chain uses TRBV28 with TRBJ1-1, with a tentative D call TRBD1 (5 bases). Germline values: CDR1 MDHEN, CDR2 SYDVKM. Between the trimmed V and J ends, which lost 3 bases and 1 base, there was a span of 12 bases. CDR3 length: 15 residues. The CDR3 nucleotides read TGTGCCAGCAGTTTCTCTCCGACAGCGAACACTGAAGCTTTCTTT. Translation gives CASSFSPTANTEAFF.

The chain is built from TRBV5-8 and TRBJ1-5; D is unresolved. V was trimmed by 6 bases and J by 5 bases, leaving 18 bases between them. The length of the CDR3 is 15 residues. CDR1 and CDR2 from the germline V gene are SGHTS and YDEGEE. The CDR3 DNA sequence: TGTGCCAGCACCCAGATAGGTTCGCCAGATCAGCCCCAGCATTTT. Its translation: CASTQIGSPDQPQHF.

On this clone itself: Its ends do not fully match the called genes, so a read error is possible. This chain uses TRBV11-2 with TRBJ2-7; D uncertain. The CDR3 contains 14 residues. Looked up from germline, CDR1 is SGHAT and CDR2 is FQNNGV. The CDR3 here is CASTLQPTSYEQYF. Written as DNA, the CDR3 is TGTGCCAGCACCTTACAGCCGACCTCCTACGAGCAGTACTTC.

V is TRBV25-1 and J is TRBJ1-6; D perhaps matches TRBD1 (6 bases). The CDR3 sequence is 15 residues long. V shed 4 bases and J shed 0 bases, with 7 bases lying between them. Germline V lookup: CDR1 MGHDK, CDR2 SYGVNS. The CDR3: CASSATGSYNSPLHF. CDR3 in DNA: TGTGCCAGCAGTGCGACAGGCTCCTATAATTCACCCCTCCACTTT.

Concerning this clone itself: The same CDR3 is also encoded by other DNA sequences in this sample. The rearrangement uses TRBV6-1 and TRBJ2-3, with 12 nucleotides matching TRBD2. J lost 1 base, V lost 4 bases, and 0 bases had no gene match. Per germline, CDR1 MNHNS and CDR2 SASEGT. The CDR3 contains 15 residues. The CDR3 here is CASSGLAGGTDTQYF. DNA for the CDR3: TGTGCCAGCAGTGGACTAGCGGGGGGCACAGATACGCAGTATTTT.

This clone was found once. The rearrangement uses TRBV6-1 and TRBJ1-1, with D uncertain. CDR3 length: 14 residues. The germline V gene has CDR1 MNHNS and CDR2 SASEGT. The V and J ends lost 4 bases and 1 base respectively, with 10 bases between them. The CDR3 DNA follows: TGTGCCAGCAGTGCGAGTGGTGGGAACACTGAAGCTTTCTTT. It yields the protein CASSASGGNTEAFF.